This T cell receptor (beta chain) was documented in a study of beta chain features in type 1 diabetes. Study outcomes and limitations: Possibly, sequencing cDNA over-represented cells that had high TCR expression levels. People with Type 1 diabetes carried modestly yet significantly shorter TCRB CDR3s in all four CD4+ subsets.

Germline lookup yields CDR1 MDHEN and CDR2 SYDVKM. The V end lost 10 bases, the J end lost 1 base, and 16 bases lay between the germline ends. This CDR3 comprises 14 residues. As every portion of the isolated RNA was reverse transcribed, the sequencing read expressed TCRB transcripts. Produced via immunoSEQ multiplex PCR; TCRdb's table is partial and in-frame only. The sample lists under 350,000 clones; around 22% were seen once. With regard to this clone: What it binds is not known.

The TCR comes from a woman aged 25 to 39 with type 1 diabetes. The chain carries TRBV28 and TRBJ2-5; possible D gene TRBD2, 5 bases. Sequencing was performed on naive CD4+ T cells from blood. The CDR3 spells CATSRGTLQETQYF. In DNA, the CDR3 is TGTGCCACCTCCCGGGGAACGCTCCAAGAGACCCAGTACTTC.